This record covers a single T cell receptor beta chain. Its antigen is unknown. Sequenced with the Oncomine TCR Beta short-read assay was DNA taken from cultured CD4+ T cells. MiXCR, applied by TCRdb to the PCR reads, yields one record per CDR3 protein. Of more than 20,000 distinct CDR3 sequences listed, 41% are singletons. This sample is drawn from a study of vaccination and CD4 T cells after COVID-19. Study summary: Cells were stimulated with overlapping spike peptides from SARS-CoV-2, HCoV-NL63, HCoV-OC43 and HCoV-229E.

In germline, CDR1 is MGHDK, CDR2 SYGVNS. J lost 4 bases, V lost 2 bases, and 3 bases had no gene match. The length of the CDR3 is 14 residues. Regarding time point: late sampling 161 to 241 days after vaccination in three convalescent patients. As to treatment: approximately 10-day PBMC culture with coronavirus spike peptide pools or control peptides (ViraFEST assay). The sample consisted of CD4+ T cells from blood, cultured in vitro, taken about 7 months after SARS-CoV-2 vaccination. The rearrangement uses TRBV25-1 and TRBJ2-7; the match to TRBD2 covers 9 bases. The receptor was derived from a human donor who had recovered from COVID-19. This CDR3 reads CASSEAGGPYEQYF. In DNA, the CDR3 is TGTGCCAGCAGTGAAGCGGGAGGGCCTTACGAGCAGTACTTC.